This T cell receptor (beta chain) was captured by sequencing in a study of blood T cell repertoires in COVID-19. About the study: In each case, the material was cDNA or gDNA derived from T cells, B-cell-depleted T cells, or PBMCs.

Per the study methods: Reference gene primer amplification in the assay estimated nucleated cell counts. Repertoires were generated with immunoSEQ multiplex PCR, while TCRdb's copy carries only in-frame clones and drops some. That table is the source of V, J and clone size, and D and trimming were worked out from the DNA. The sample contains fewer than 300,000 clones, approximately 91% of which appear only once. A few counts support this clone. The CDR3 contains 15 residues. J gave up 0 bases and V 3 bases, and 3 bases lay outside the gene matches. From germline, CDR1 is SEHNR and CDR2 FQNEAQ (reference sequence).

The clonotype comes from a woman younger than 45 with COVID-19, enrolled during active disease. This rearrangement joins TRBV7-9 to TRBJ1-1; 8 nucleotides match TRBD1. Source material: peripheral blood. The CDR3 DNA reads as TGTGCCAGCAGCTTGGGACAGGCTATGAACACTGAAGCTTTCTTT. Translation: CASSLGQAMNTEAFF.